These T cell receptor beta chains were read from a single sample in a study of monozygotic twins with inflammatory bowel disease. TCRdb re-called the 5' RACE reads; every CDR3 protein appears as one record, without DNA. The sample includes more than 300,000 distinct CDR3 sequences. The sample taken for sequencing was blood. The receptor set was obtained from a human donor with ulcerative colitis or Crohn's disease, or a healthy co-twin of an affected twin (not recorded which). The CDR3 runs from the conserved cysteine through the conserved F or W.

j_gene	v_gene	CDR3aa
TRBJ2-5	TRBV6-5	CASSYGYSGAVGETQYF
TRBJ2-7	TRBV21-1	CASSKGNGGFSYEQYF
TRBJ2-2	TRBV7-7	CASSLDRASGELFF
TRBJ2-3	TRBV5-1	CASSREGLAGGLADTQYF
TRBJ2-7	TRBV6-2/TRBV6-3	CASSYSSFSGIETYEQYF
TRBJ2-7	TRBV10-3	CAISESLRNAGGYEQYF
TRBJ2-7	TRBV29-1	CSAIQGTGRFYEQYF
TRBJ1-2	TRBV20-1	CSARDRQGASYGYTF
TRBJ1-1	TRBV5-1	CASSSQGATNTEAFF
TRBJ2-3	TRBV3-1	CASSQDLIVASDTQYF
TRBJ2-3	TRBV7-9	CASSAGLAGTAGDTQYF
TRBJ2-7	TRBV7-2	CASSSFDRYYEQYF
TRBJ2-5	TRBV7-9	CASSLIGGQGKETQYF
TRBJ2-2	TRBV12-3/TRBV12-4	CASTPAGGPTGELFF
TRBJ2-3	TRBV24-1	CATSWGTDTQYF
TRBJ2-7	TRBV4-1	CASSQDSASGGGPTYEQYF
TRBJ1-2	TRBV12-3/TRBV12-4	CASSLVGNDYTF
TRBJ2-2	TRBV12-3/TRBV12-4	CASSLVSQGTGELFF
TRBJ2-3	TRBV7-3	CASSPGTAASTDTQYF
TRBJ2-5	TRBV3-1	CASSQGAAQETQYF
TRBJ1-1	TRBV30	CAWARGTTEAFF
TRBJ2-1	TRBV18	CASSPVRTRSYNEQFF
TRBJ1-6	TRBV5-1	CASSPEGNSPLHF
TRBJ2-7	TRBV12-3/TRBV12-4	CASSPGALPNEQYF
TRBJ2-7	TRBV6-1	CASKVRQGWAYEQYF
TRBJ2-5	TRBV7-9	CVSSSGLGPLEAQYF
TRBJ2-1	TRBV12-5	CASGQGTSGINEQFF